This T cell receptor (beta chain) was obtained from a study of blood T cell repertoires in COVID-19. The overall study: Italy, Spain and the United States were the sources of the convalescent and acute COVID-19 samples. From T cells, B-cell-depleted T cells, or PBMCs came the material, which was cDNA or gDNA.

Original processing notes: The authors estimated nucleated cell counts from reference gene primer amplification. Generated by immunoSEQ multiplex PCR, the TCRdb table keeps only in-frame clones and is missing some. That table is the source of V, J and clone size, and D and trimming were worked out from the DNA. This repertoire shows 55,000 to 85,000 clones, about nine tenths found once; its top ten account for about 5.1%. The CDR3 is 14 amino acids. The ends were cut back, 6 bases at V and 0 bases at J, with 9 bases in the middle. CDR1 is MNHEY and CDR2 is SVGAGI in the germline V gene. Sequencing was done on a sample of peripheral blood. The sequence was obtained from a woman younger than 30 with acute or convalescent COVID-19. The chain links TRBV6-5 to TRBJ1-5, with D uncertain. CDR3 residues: CASSFLYSNQPQHF. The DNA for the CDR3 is TGTGCCAGCAGCTTCCTTTATAGCAATCAGCCCCAGCATTTT.